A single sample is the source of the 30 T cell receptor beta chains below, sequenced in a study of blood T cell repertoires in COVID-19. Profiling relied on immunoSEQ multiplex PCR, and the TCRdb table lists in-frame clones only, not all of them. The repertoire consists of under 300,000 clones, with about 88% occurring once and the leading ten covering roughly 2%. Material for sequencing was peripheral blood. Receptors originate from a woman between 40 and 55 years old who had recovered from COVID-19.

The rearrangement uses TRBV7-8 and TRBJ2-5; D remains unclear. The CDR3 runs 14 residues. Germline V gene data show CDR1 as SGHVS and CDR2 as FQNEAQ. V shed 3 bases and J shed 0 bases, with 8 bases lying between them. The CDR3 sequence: CASSFRVDQETQYF. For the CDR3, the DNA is TGTGCCAGCAGCTTTCGGGTAGACCAAGAGACCCAGTACTTC. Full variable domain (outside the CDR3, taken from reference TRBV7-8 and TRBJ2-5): GAGVSQSPRYKVAKRGQDVALRCDPISGHVSLFWYQQALGQGPEFLTYFQNEAQLDKSGLPSDRFFAERPEGSVSTLKIQRTQQEDSAVYLCASSFRVDQETQYFGPGTRLLVL.

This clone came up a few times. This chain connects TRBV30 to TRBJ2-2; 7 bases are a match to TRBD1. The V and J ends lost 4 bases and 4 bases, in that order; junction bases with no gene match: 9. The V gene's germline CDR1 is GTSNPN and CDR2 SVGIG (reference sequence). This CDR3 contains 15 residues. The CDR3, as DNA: TGTGCCTGGATAGGGATGGGACAGACCACCGGGGAGCTGTTTTTT. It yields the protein CAWIGMGQTTGELFF.

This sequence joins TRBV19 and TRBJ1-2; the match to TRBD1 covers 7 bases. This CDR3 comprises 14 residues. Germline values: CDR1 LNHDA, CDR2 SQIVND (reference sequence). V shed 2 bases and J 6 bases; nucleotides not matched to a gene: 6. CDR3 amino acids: CASSIFEGADGYTF. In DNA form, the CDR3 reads TGTGCCAGTAGTATATTTGAGGGGGCGGATGGCTACACCTTC.

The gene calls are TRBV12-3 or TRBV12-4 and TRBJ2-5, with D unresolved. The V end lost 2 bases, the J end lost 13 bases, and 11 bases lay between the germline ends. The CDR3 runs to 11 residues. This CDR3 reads CASSLMGSLYF. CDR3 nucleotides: TGTGCCAGCAGTTTAATGGGCTCGTTGTACTTC.

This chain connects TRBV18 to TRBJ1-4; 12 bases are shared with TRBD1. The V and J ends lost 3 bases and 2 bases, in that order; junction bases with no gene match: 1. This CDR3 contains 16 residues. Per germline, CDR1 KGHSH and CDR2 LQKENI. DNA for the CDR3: TGTGCCAGCTCACCTGGGACAGGGGGCACTAATGAAAAACTGTTTTTT. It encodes CASSPGTGGTNEKLFF. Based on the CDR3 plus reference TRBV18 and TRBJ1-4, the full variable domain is NAGVMQNPRHLVRRRGQEARLRCSPMKGHSHVYWYRQLPEEGLKFMVYLQKENIIDESGMPKERFSAEFPKEGPSILRIQQVVRGDSAAYFCASSPGTGGTNEKLFFGSGTQLSVL.

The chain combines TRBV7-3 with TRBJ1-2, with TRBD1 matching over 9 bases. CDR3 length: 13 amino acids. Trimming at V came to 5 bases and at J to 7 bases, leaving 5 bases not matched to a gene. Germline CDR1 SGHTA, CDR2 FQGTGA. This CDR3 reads CASSLGQGFGYTF. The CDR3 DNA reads TGTGCCAGCAGCCTGGGACAGGGCTTTGGCTACACCTTC.

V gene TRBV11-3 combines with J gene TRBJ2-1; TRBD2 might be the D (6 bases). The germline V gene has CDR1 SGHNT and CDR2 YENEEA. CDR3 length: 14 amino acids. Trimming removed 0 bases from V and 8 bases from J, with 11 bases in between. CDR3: CASSLDPLADEQFF. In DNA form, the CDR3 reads TGTGCCAGCAGCTTAGATCCACTAGCTGATGAGCAGTTCTTC.

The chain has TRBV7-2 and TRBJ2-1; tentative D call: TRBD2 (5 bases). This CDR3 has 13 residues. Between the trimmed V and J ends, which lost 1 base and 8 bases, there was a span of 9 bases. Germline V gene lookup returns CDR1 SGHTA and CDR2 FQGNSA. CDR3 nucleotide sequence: TGTGCCAGCAGCTTAGATCCGGAGGATGAGCAGTTCTTC. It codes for CASSLDPEDEQFF.

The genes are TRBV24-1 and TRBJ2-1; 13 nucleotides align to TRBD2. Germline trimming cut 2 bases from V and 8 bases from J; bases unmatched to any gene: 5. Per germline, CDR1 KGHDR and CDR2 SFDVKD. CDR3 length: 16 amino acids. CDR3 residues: CATSDWGTSGTHEQFF. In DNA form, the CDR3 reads TGTGCCACCAGTGATTGGGGGACTAGCGGGACCCATGAGCAGTTCTTC.

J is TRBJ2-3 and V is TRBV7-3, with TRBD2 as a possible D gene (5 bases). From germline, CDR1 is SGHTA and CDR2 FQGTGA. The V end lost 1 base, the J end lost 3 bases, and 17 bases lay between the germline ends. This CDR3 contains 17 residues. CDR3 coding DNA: TGTGCCAGCAGCTTAATCCCAGACAACCGAGGGACAGATACGCAGTATTTT. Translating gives CASSLIPDNRGTDTQYF.

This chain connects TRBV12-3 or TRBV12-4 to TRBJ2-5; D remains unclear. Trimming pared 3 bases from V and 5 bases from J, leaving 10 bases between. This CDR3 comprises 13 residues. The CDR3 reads CASSFRLGETQYF. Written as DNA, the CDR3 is TGTGCCAGCAGTTTTCGGCTCGGGGAGACCCAGTACTTC.

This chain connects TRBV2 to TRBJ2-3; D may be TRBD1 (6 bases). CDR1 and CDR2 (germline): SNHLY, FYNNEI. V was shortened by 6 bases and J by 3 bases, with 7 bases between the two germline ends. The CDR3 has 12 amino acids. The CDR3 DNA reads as TGTGCCAGCAGCAGGGGAACAGATACGCAGTATTTT. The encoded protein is CASSRGTDTQYF.

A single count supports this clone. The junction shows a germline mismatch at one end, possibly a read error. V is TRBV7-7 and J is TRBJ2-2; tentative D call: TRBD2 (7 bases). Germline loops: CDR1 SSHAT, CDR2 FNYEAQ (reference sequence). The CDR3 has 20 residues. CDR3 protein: CASSPLGILGGASNTGELFF. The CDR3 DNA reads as TGTGCTAGCAGCCCGTTGGGGATTTTAGGGGGGGCTTCGAACACCGGGGAGCTGTTTTTT.

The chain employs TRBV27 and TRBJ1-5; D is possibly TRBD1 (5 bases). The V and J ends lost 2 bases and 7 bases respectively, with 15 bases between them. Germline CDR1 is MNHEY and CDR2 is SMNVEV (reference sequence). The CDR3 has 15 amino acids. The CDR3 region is CASSLTPDQGQPQHF. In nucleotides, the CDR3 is TGTGCCAGCAGTTTAACACCGGACCAGGGACAGCCCCAGCATTTT.

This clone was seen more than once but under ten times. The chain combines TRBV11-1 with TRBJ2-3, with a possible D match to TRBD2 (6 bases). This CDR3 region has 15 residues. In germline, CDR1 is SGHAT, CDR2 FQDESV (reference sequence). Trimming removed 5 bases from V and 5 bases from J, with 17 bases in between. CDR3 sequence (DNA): TGTGCCAGCAGCCCGGAGGGACTCAAAGGAGATACGCAGTATTTT. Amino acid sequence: CASSPEGLKGDTQYF.

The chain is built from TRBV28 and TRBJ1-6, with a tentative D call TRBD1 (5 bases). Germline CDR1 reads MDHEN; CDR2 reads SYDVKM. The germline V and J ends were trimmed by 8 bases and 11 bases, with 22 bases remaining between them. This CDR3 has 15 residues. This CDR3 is CASRLSGGSFAPLHF. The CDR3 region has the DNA TGTGCCAGCCGTCTATCGGGGGGAAGTTTTGCACCCCTCCACTTT.

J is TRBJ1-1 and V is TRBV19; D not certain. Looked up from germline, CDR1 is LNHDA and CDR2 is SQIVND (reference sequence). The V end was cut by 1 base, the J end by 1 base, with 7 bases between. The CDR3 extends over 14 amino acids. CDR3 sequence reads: CASSIGARNTEAFF. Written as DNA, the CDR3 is TGTGCCAGTAGTATAGGCGCGAGGAACACTGAAGCTTTCTTT.

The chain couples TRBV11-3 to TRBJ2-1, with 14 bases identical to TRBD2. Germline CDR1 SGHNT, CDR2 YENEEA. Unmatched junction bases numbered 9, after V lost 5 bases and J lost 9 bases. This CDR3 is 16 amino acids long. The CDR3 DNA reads TGTGCCAGCAGCCAGAGACTAGCGGGAGGGCGCGTTGAGCAGTTCTTC. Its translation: CASSQRLAGGRVEQFF.

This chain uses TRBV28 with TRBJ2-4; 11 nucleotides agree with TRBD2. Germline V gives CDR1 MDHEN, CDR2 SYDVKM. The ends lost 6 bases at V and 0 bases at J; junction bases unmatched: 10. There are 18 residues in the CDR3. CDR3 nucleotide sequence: TGTGCCAGCAGCCGACTAGCGGGATTCGACATAGCCAAAAACATTCAGTACTTC. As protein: CASSRLAGFDIAKNIQYF. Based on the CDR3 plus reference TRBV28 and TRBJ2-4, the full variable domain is DVKVTQSSRYLVKRTGEKVFLECVQDMDHENMFWYRQDPGLGLRLIYFSYDVKMKEKGDIPEGYSVSREKKERFSLILESASTNQTSMYLCASSRLAGFDIAKNIQYFGAGTRLSVL.

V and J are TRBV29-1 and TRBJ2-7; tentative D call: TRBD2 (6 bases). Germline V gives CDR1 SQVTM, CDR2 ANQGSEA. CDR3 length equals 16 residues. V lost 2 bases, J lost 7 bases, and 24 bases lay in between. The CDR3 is CSVELLAAGNLREQYF. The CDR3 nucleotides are TGCAGCGTTGAATTATTAGCGGCAGGGAATTTGCGAGAGCAGTACTTC.

The CDR3 nucleotides are TGTGCCAGCAGCTCCTTAGGCAGGGCTGGAAACACCATATATTTT. It is translated as CASSSLGRAGNTIYF. V and J are TRBV21-1 and TRBJ1-3; the table's D call TRBD1 went unverified against the DNA. TRBV21-1 represents a pseudogene. The CDR3 contains 15 residues.

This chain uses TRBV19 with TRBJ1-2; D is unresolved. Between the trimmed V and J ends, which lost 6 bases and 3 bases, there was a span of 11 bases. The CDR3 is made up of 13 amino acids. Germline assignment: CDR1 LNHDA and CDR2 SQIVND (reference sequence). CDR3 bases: TGTGCCAGTAGGTTTCAGGTAGACTATGGCTACACCTTC. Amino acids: CASRFQVDYGYTF.

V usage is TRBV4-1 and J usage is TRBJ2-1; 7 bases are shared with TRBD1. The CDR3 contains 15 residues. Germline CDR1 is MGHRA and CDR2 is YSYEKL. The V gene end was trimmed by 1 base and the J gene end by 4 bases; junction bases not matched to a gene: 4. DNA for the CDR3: TGCGCCAGCAGCCAAGTGACAGGGAAGTACAATGAGCAGTTCTTC. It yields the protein CASSQVTGKYNEQFF.

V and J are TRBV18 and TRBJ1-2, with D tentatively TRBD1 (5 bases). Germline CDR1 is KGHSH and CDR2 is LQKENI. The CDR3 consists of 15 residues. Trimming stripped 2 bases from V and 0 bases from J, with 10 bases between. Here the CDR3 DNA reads TGTGCCAGCTCACCAGAGGGGAGGTCTAACTATGGCTACACCTTC. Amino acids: CASSPEGRSNYGYTF.

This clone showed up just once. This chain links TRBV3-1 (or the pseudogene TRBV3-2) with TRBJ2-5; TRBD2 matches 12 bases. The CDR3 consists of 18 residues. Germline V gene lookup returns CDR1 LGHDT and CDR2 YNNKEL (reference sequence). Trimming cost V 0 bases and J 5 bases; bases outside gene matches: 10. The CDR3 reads CASSQDRLAGGLIETQYF. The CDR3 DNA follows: TGTGCCAGCAGCCAAGATAGGCTAGCGGGGGGGCTGATTGAGACCCAGTACTTC.

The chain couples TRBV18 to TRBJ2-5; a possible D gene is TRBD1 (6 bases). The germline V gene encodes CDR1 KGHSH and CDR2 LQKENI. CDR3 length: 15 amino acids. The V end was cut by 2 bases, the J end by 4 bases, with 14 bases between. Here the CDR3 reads CASSPRGQDRETQYF. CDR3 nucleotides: TGTGCCAGCTCACCAAGGGGACAAGATAGAGAGACCCAGTACTTC.

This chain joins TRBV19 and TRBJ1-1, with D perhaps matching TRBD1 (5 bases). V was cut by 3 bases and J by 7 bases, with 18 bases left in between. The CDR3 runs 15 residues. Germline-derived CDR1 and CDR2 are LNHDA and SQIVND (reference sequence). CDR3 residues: CASSIWGGGGNEAFF. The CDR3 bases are TGTGCCAGTAGTATTTGGGGGGGTGGTGGAAATGAAGCTTTCTTT.

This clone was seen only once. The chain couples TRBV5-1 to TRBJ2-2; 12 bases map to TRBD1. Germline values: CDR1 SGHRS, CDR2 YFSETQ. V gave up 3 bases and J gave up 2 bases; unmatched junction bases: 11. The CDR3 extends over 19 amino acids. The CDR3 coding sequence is TGCGCCAGCAGCTCCTTGGGGTACGGGACAGGGGGCAACACCGGGGAGCTGTTTTTT. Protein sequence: CASSSLGYGTGGNTGELFF.

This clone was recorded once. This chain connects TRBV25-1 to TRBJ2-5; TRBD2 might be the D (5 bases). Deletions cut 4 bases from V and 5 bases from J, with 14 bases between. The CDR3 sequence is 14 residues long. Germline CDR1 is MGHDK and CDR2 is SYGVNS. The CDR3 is CASSAEVPFETQYF. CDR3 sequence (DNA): TGTGCCAGCAGTGCGGAGGTCCCTTTCGAGACCCAGTACTTC.

In DNA form, the CDR3 reads TGTGCCAGCAGCCCCGGGACAGACATTTGGGGAGAGCAGTACTTC. Translating gives CASSPGTDIWGEQYF. The J gene is TRBJ2-7, the V gene TRBV11-2; TRBD1 matches at 7 bases. The V gene end was trimmed by 5 bases and the J gene end by 7 bases; junction bases not matched to a gene: 14. Germline V gene data show CDR1 as SGHAT and CDR2 as FQNNGV. The CDR3 sequence is 15 residues long.